This T cell receptor (beta chain) was recovered during a study of T cell clones after liver transplantation. In the study overall: Post-transplant blood was tracked for graft-donor-reactive T cell clones identified in a pre-transplant mixed lymphocyte reaction.

Trimming left V 2 bases short and J 5 bases short, with 7 bases between. CDR3 length: 12 amino acids. The V gene's germline CDR1 is SGHDT and CDR2 YYEEEE. Points from the study as a whole: A larger donor-reactive than third-party decline suggested partial antigen-specific deletion.

For this clone: Antigen unknown.

The repertoire was sequenced with immunoSEQ multiplex PCR; TCRdb's copy has only in-frame clones and lacks some. The table has about 51,000 clones, roughly 90% seen once. This specimen consisted of CD8+ T cells from blood, obtained 12 months after liver transplant. The sequence came from a human patient who received a liver transplant. Some T cells may possibly be graft donor cells. The chain links TRBV5-6 to TRBJ1-1; a possible D gene is TRBD1 (6 bases). The CDR3 sequence is CASSFGTTEAFF. The CDR3 DNA reads TGTGCCAGCAGCTTTGGGACAACTGAAGCTTTCTTT.